The next 30 T cell receptor beta chains were all read from a single sample in a study of Ad26.COV2.S vaccination and SARS-CoV-2 variants. Using immunoSEQ multiplex PCR, the repertoire was profiled, and TCRdb retains in-frame clones only, with some absent. This sample carries approximately 420,000 clones, more than 75% of them seen once, and the ten largest clones take roughly 4%. Treatment defined: 15 to 20 received Ad26.COV2.S at low or high dose, single or two shots; 5 received placebo; per-sample allocation not given. Samples were taken on day 63 after the first vaccine or placebo injection. Material: peripheral blood, obtained in a trial of Ad26.COV2.S vaccine versus placebo. Receptor source: a person aged 18-65 years who received the Ad26.COV2.S COVID-19 vaccine or a placebo.

CDR3 sequence: CASSIVIGQGRTDTQYF. CDR3 DNA sequence: TGTGCCAGTAGTATTGTAATAGGACAGGGGCGCACAGATACGCAGTATTTT. This chain links TRBV19 with TRBJ2-3; 9 bases match TRBD1. Losses at the gene ends were 3 bases for V and 1 base for J; bases not matched to a gene: 8. Per the germline V gene, CDR1 is LNHDA and CDR2 is SQIVND (reference sequence). The CDR3 has 17 amino acids. The full variable domain, in which reference TRBV19 and TRBJ2-3 provide the parts outside the CDR3, is DGGITQSPKYLFRKEGQNVTLSCEQNLNHDAMYWYRQDPGQGLRLIYYSQIVNDFQKGDIAEGYSVSREKKESFPLTVTSAQKNPTAFYLCASSIVIGQGRTDTQYFGPGTRLTVL.

The CDR3 region has the DNA TGTGCCACCAGTGATATGTCGCTTTCCGGGAATGAGCAGTTCTTC. Translating it yields CATSDMSLSGNEQFF. This chain joins TRBV24-1 and TRBJ2-1; no clear D gene. Germline V gives CDR1 KGHDR, CDR2 SFDVKD. The CDR3 spans 15 residues. Trimming took off 3 bases at V and 7 bases at J, with 15 bases between the two ends.

Comment on this clone: The sample contains more than one DNA sequence encoding this CDR3. V is TRBV5-4 and J is TRBJ2-7; the match to TRBD1 covers 8 bases. The V segment lost 4 bases and the J segment 2 bases; nucleotides outside the gene matches: 5. The CDR3 spans 14 residues. Germline V gene lookup returns CDR1 SGHNT and CDR2 YYREEE (reference sequence). In DNA, the CDR3 is TGTGCCAGCAGCCCGGGGACAGGCACCTACGAGCAGTACTTC. Amino acids: CASSPGTGTYEQYF.

The genes are TRBV15 and TRBJ1-6; TRBD1 is a possible D gene (5 bases). This CDR3 spans 13 amino acids. Germline V gene lookup returns CDR1 LNHNV and CDR2 YYDKDF (reference sequence). The V and J ends lost 3 bases and 7 bases respectively, with 7 bases between them. CDR3 loop: CATSRTVNSPLHF. In nucleotides, the CDR3 is TGTGCCACCAGCAGGACAGTCAATTCACCCCTCCACTTT.

The J gene is TRBJ1-5, the V gene TRBV18, with 7 bases lining up with TRBD1. The germline V gene encodes CDR1 KGHSH and CDR2 LQKENI. V shed 5 bases, J shed 6 bases, and the junction held 10 bases outside the gene matches. This CDR3 is built from 15 residues. DNA of the CDR3: TGTGCCAGCTCATCCGACAGGGTTCGGCCTCAGCCCCAGCATTTT. It yields the protein CASSSDRVRPQPQHF.

The rearrangement uses TRBV5-6 and TRBJ2-1, with TRBD1 as a possible D gene (6 bases). Germline V lookup: CDR1 SGHDT, CDR2 YYEEEE. This CDR3 spans 13 amino acids. V was cut by 4 bases and J by 4 bases, with 9 bases left in between. The CDR3 nucleotides are TGTGCCAGCAGCGATACAGGGTACAATGAGCAGTTCTTC. Protein product: CASSDTGYNEQFF.

The V call is TRBV28, the J call TRBJ1-1, with D possibly being TRBD1 (5 bases). V lost 4 bases, J lost 6 bases, and 15 bases lay in between. CDR3 length: 14 residues. Germline values: CDR1 MDHEN, CDR2 SYDVKM. The CDR3 DNA follows: TGTGCCAGCAGTTGGGATGTGGGGCCCGCTGAAGCTTTCTTT. Translated: CASSWDVGPAEAFF.

The V and J genes are TRBV5-4 and TRBJ2-1; 8 positions agree with TRBD1. Germline V gives CDR1 SGHNT, CDR2 YYREEE (reference sequence). The V and J ends lost 3 bases and 7 bases, in that order; junction bases with no gene match: 6. CDR3 length: 14 amino acids. In DNA form, the CDR3 reads TGTGCCAGCAGCTCAGGGGGCGCGTGGAATGAGCAGTTCTTC. Its translation is CASSSGGAWNEQFF. Combining the CDR3 with reference TRBV5-4 and TRBJ2-1 gives the whole variable domain ETGVTQSPTHLIKTRGQQVTLRCSSQSGHNTVSWYQQALGQGPQFIFQYYREEENGRGNFPPRFSGLQFPNYSSELNVNALELDDSALYLCASSSGGAWNEQFFGPGTRLTVL.

This clone occurred once. J is TRBJ2-5 and V is TRBV19; 8 bases fit TRBD2. CDR3 length equals 15 residues. CDR1 and CDR2 (germline): LNHDA, SQIVND (reference sequence). The V segment lost 3 bases and the J segment 2 bases; nucleotides outside the gene matches: 5. The CDR3 DNA is TGTGCCAGTAGTATCGGGACTAGAGGGCAAGAGACCCAGTACTTC. As protein: CASSIGTRGQETQYF.

The chain joins TRBV29-1 to TRBJ1-1; maybe TRBD1 (5 bases). The germline V and J ends were trimmed by 7 bases and 2 bases, with 14 bases remaining between them. The CDR3 sequence is 13 residues long. The germline gives CDR1 SQVTM, CDR2 ANQGSEA. CDR3 nucleotide sequence: TGCAGCGGTGACAGCATAGAAAACACTGAAGCTTTCTTT. It is translated as CSGDSIENTEAFF.

This sequence joins TRBV5-5 and TRBJ2-3, with TRBD1 as a possible D gene (5 bases). CDR3 size: 16 residues. V dropped 0 bases and J dropped 2 bases, with 13 bases sitting between them. CDR1 and CDR2 from the germline V gene are SGHKS and YYEKEE (reference sequence). The CDR3 spells CASSLGQLVNTDTQYF. In DNA form, the CDR3 reads TGTGCCAGCAGCTTGGGACAGCTTGTGAACACAGATACGCAGTATTTT.

The chain joins TRBV15 to TRBJ2-3, with 8 nucleotides matching TRBD1. The ends lost 5 bases at V and 6 bases at J; junction bases unmatched: 7. Germline V gives CDR1 LNHNV, CDR2 YYDKDF (reference sequence). CDR3 length: 14 residues. The CDR3 region has the DNA TGTGCCACCAGCCAAGGGACAGGAGCGGATACGCAGTATTTT. As protein: CATSQGTGADTQYF.

Concerning this clone itself: This sample includes further DNA sequences coding for the same CDR3. This chain joins TRBV19 and TRBJ1-5, with 9 bases lining up with TRBD1. CDR1 is LNHDA and CDR2 is SQIVND in the germline V gene (reference sequence). The CDR3 loop spans 15 amino acids. The trim removed 8 bases at V and 0 bases at J, leaving 5 bases unmatched. The CDR3, as DNA: TGTGCCAGTTCCACAGGGGGCCGTAGCAATCAGCCCCAGCATTTT. Translated: CASSTGGRSNQPQHF.

The rearrangement uses TRBV6-1 and TRBJ2-1, with D possibly matching TRBD1 (5 bases). The CDR3 consists of 12 residues. Germline-derived CDR1 and CDR2 are MNHNS and SASEGT. Trimming removed 3 bases from V and 6 bases from J, with 6 bases in between. In DNA, the CDR3 is TGTGCCAGCAGTGAGGACACCAATGAGCAGTTCTTC. As protein: CASSEDTNEQFF.

The chain recombines TRBV28 with TRBJ1-3; the match to TRBD1 covers 8 bases. Germline lookup yields CDR1 MDHEN and CDR2 SYDVKM. The ends lost 5 bases at V and 4 bases at J; junction bases unmatched: 7. This CDR3 has 15 amino acids. CDR3 loop: CASSGDRTGGNTIYF. CDR3 sequence (DNA): TGTGCCAGCAGTGGGGACAGGACGGGAGGAAACACCATATATTTT.

The chain has TRBV7-2 and TRBJ2-5; weak D call: TRBD2 (6 bases). V lost 1 base and J 5 bases, leaving 14 bases between the germline ends. This CDR3 region has 15 residues. Per the germline V gene, CDR1 is SGHTA and CDR2 is FQGNSA. The CDR3: CASSLGRLDLETQYF. DNA of the CDR3: TGTGCCAGCAGCTTAGGTCGACTAGACTTGGAGACCCAGTACTTC. Full variable domain (outside the CDR3, taken from reference TRBV7-2 and TRBJ2-5): GAGVSQSPSNKVTEKGKDVELRCDPISGHTALYWYRQSLGQGLEFLIYFQGNSAPDKSGLPSDRFSAERTGGSVSTLTIQRTQQEDSAVYLCASSLGRLDLETQYFGPGTRLLVL.

This chain uses TRBV15 with TRBJ2-7, with a weak D call TRBD2 (6 bases). The V gene lost 5 bases and the J gene lost 1 base, with 12 bases spanning the gap. This CDR3 has 14 residues. Germline V gene sequence: CDR1 LNHNV, CDR2 YYDKDF (reference sequence). The CDR3 nucleotides are TGTGCCACCAGCCCGAGGAGGGAGTCCTACGAGCAGTACTTC. It translates to CATSPRRESYEQYF.

This chain links TRBV12-3 or TRBV12-4 with TRBJ2-2, with D tentatively TRBD2 (6 bases). Trimming took off 4 bases at V and 7 bases at J, with 10 bases between the two ends. The CDR3 runs to 13 residues. The CDR3 DNA is TGTGCCAGCAGTTCCAGGGAGGACGGGGAGCTGTTTTTT. Its translation: CASSSREDGELFF.

This clone is a singleton in its sample. The chain joins TRBV5-1 to TRBJ1-1, with D possibly TRBD1 on 5 matching bases. This CDR3 is built from 16 residues. Germline V gives CDR1 SGHRS, CDR2 YFSETQ. Trimming removed 3 bases at V and 4 bases at J, with 19 bases between. The CDR3 bases are TGCGCCAGCAGCTCGCGACCAGGGTCATCGTTCACTGAAGCTTTCTTT. It is translated as CASSSRPGSSFTEAFF.

The chain joins TRBV6-2 or TRBV6-3 to TRBJ2-4; D uncertain. Germline-derived CDR1 and CDR2 are MNHEY and SVGEGT. V was pared by 5 bases and J by 0 bases, with 5 bases between. The CDR3 totals 13 residues. Here the CDR3 reads CASSLIAKNIQYF. The CDR3 region has the DNA TGTGCCAGCAGTCTTATAGCCAAAAACATTCAGTACTTC.

Here the CDR3 DNA reads TGTGCCAGCAGTTTATCTCTTCCACCCTACTGGACTGAAGCTTTCTTT. This codes for CASSLSLPPYWTEAFF. The chain employs TRBV27 and TRBJ1-1, with unresolved D. The CDR3 has 16 residues. Germline assignment: CDR1 MNHEY and CDR2 SMNVEV (reference sequence). V lost 0 bases and J lost 5, with 16 bases in between.

This chain uses TRBV5-1 with TRBJ2-2; TRBD1 matches at 7 bases. The germline gives CDR1 SGHRS, CDR2 YFSETQ. The CDR3 totals 17 residues. Trimming cost V 3 bases and J 1 base; bases outside gene matches: 9. CDR3 DNA sequence: TGCGCCAGCAGCTCGACGGACAGGCCCTTGAACACCGGGGAGCTGTTTTTT. This translates into CASSSTDRPLNTGELFF.

The chain is built from TRBV4-3 and TRBJ1-5; no clear D gene. Germline V lookup: CDR1 LGHNA, CDR2 YSLEER. The CDR3 totals 13 residues. Trimming removed 3 bases from V and 6 bases from J, with 9 bases in between. DNA for the CDR3: TGCGCCAGCAGCCATGGATGGGGTCAGCCCCAGCATTTT. Translating gives CASSHGWGQPQHF.

V is TRBV29-1 and J is TRBJ1-4, with D maybe TRBD1 (6 bases). CDR1 is SQVTM, CDR2 ANQGSEA, per germline. V shed 3 bases and J shed 7 bases, with 12 bases lying between them. The CDR3 runs 13 residues. The CDR3 here is CSVDGGPAEKLFF. CDR3 DNA sequence: TGCAGCGTTGATGGGGGCCCAGCTGAAAAACTGTTTTTT.

V and J are TRBV7-9 and TRBJ1-4, with 7 nucleotides matching TRBD1. Germline values: CDR1 SEHNR, CDR2 FQNEAQ (reference sequence). J was trimmed by 7 bases and V by 3 bases; bases with no gene match: 5. This CDR3 spans 14 amino acids. As DNA, the CDR3 is TGTGCCAGCAGCTTTGGGGACAGCCGTGAAAAACTGTTTTTT. Translated: CASSFGDSREKLFF. Full variable domain (outside the CDR3, taken from reference TRBV7-9 and TRBJ1-4): DTGVSQNPRHKITKRGQNVTFRCDPISEHNRLYWYRQTLGQGPEFLTYFQNEAQLEKSRLLSDRFSAERPKGSFSTLEIQRTEQGDSAMYLCASSFGDSREKLFFGSGTQLSVL.

V gene TRBV29-1 combines with J gene TRBJ2-5; 8 bases are shared with TRBD2. With V trimmed by 0 bases and J by 2 bases, 5 bases remained unmatched. The CDR3 runs to 15 residues. Germline lookup yields CDR1 SQVTM and CDR2 ANQGSEA. The CDR3 bases are TGCAGCGTTGAAGAGCGGGGGGACTCACAAGAGACCCAGTACTTC. Its protein is CSVEERGDSQETQYF.

The chain has TRBV24-1 and TRBJ1-6; D is unclear. Trimming took off 3 bases at V and 9 bases at J, with 11 bases between the two ends. There are 14 residues in the CDR3. Per germline, CDR1 KGHDR and CDR2 SFDVKD. The CDR3 loop reads CATSDRGHSSPLHF. The DNA for the CDR3 is TGTGCCACCAGTGATCGAGGTCATAGTTCACCCCTCCACTTT.

The genes are TRBV7-6 and TRBJ2-7; D might be TRBD1 or TRBD2, each matching 5 bases. Germline assignment: CDR1 SGHVS and CDR2 FNYEAQ. V was pared by 0 bases and J by 3 bases, with 9 bases between. This CDR3 is 14 amino acids long. CDR3 coding DNA: TGTGCCAGCAGCTTAGCGGGGGAAAACTACGAGCAGTACTTC. This translates into CASSLAGENYEQYF.

The chain combines TRBV20-1 with TRBJ2-7; D not certain. The ends were cut back, 4 bases at V and 0 bases at J, with 4 bases in the middle. CDR3 length equals 11 residues. The germline gives CDR1 DFQATT, CDR2 SNEGSKA (reference sequence). The CDR3 loop is CSAKSSYEQYF. CDR3 bases: TGCAGTGCTAAAAGCTCCTACGAGCAGTACTTC.

The chain has TRBV30 and TRBJ2-7; no definite D call. Between the trimmed V and J ends, which lost 1 base and 3 bases, there was a span of 13 bases. Germline-derived CDR1 and CDR2 are GTSNPN and SVGIG (reference sequence). This CDR3 is built from 14 residues. The CDR3 protein is CAWSELPPYYEQYF. In DNA form, the CDR3 reads TGTGCCTGGAGTGAGCTGCCCCCTTACTACGAGCAGTACTTC. Together with reference TRBV30 and TRBJ2-7, the CDR3 gives the full variable domain: SQTIHQWPATLVQPVGSPLSLECTVEGTSNPNLYWYRQAAGRGLQLLFYSVGIGQISSEVPQNLSASRPQDRQFILSSKKLLLSDSGFYLCAWSELPPYYEQYFGPGTRLTVT.